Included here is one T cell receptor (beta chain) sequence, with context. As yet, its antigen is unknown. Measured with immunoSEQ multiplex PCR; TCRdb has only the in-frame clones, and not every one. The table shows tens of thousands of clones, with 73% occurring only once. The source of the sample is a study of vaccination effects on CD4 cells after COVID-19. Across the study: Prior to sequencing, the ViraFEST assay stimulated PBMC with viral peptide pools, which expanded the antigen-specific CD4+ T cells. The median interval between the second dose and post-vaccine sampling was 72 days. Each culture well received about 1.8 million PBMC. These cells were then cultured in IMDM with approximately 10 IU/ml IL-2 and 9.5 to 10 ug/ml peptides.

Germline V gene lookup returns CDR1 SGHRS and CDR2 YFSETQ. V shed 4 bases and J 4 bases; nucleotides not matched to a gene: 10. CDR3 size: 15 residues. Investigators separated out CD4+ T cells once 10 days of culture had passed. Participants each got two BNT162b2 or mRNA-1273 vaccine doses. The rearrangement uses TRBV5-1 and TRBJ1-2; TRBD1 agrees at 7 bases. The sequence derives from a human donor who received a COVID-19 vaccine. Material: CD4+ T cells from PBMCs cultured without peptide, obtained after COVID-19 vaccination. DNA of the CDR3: TGCGCCAGCAGCGCAAACAGGGGCCAGGGCTATGGCTACACCTTC. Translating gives CASSANRGQGYGYTF.